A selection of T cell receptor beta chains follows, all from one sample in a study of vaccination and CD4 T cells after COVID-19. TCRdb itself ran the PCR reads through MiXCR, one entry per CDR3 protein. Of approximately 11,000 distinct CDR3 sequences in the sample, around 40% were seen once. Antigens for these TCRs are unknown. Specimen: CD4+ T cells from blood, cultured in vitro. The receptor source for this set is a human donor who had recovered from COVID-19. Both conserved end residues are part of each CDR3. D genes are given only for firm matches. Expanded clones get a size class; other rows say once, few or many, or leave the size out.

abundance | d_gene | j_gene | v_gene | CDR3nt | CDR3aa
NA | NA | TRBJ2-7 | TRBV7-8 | TGTGCCAGCAGCCTTACAGGGCTTACCTACGAGCAGTACTTC | CASSLTGLTYEQYF
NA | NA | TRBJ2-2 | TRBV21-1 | TGTGCCAGCAGCAAAATTAACAGGGTAGCCGGGGAGCTGTTTTTT | CASSKINRVAGELFF
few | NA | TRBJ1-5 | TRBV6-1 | TGTGCCAGCAGAGATAGACAGGCCAATCAGCCCCAGCATTTT | CASRDRQANQPQHF
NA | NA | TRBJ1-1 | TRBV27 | TGTGCCAGCAGTTTTGATCTAGGTTTCGGAACTTTCTTT | CASSFDLGFGTFF
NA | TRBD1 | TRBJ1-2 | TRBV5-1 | TGCGCCAGCAGCCCGCAGGGACAGGGGCGACCGAACTATGGCTACACCTTC | CASSPQGQGRPNYGYTF
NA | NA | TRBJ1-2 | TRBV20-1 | TGCAGTGCTAGAGAAAAGACGGTCTATGGCTACACCTTC | CSAREKTVYGYTF
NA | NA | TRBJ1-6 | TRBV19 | TGTGCCAGTAGTATAGCCCGGGCAGGCAATTCACCCCTCCACTTT | CASSIARAGNSPLHF
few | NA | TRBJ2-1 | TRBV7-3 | TGTGCCAGCAGCTCGCGGACGAACGGTGAGCAGTTCTTC | CASSSRTNGEQFF
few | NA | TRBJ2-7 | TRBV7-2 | TGTGCCAGCAGCTTAGCTGTAGACAGGAGGAGCTCCTACGAGCAGTACTTC | CASSLAVDRRSSYEQYF
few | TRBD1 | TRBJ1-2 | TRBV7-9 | TGTGCCAGCAGCTTAGACGGGACAGGGGTGAGGACCTTC | CASSLDGTGVRTF
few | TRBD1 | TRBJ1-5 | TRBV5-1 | TGCGCCAGCAGCCCAGGGACAGCCAATCAGCCCCAGCATTTT | CASSPGTANQPQHF
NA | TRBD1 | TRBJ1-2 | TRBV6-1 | TGTGCCAGCGACAGGGACCTTAACTATGGCTACACCTTC | CASDRDLNYGYTF
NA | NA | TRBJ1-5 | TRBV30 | TGTGCCTGGAGTCTCGGGGCTTATAGCAATCAGCCCCAGCATTTT | CAWSLGAYSNQPQHF
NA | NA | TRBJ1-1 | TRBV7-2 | TGTGCCAGCAGCAAAACCACCGGGGCCAACACTGAAGCTTTCTTT | CASSKTTGANTEAFF
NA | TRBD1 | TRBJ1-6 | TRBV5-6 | TGTGCCAGCAGCCGGGGGACAGGGTCTTCACCCCTCCACTTT | CASSRGTGSSPLHF
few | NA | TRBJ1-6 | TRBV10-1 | TGCGCCAGCAGCCAGGACAGAAATTCACCCCTCCACTTT | CASSQDRNSPLHF
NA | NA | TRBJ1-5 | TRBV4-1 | TGCGCCAGCAGCCTCAACGATGGGGATAGCAATCAGCCCCAGCATTTT | CASSLNDGDSNQPQHF
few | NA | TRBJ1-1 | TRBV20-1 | TGCAGCACCCACGAGAACACTGAAGCTTTCTTT | CSTHENTEAFF
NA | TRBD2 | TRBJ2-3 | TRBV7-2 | TGTGCCAGCAGCTTAGAACCACTAGCGGGGGGAGTAGGCGGGACGCAGTATTTT | CASSLEPLAGGVGGTQYF
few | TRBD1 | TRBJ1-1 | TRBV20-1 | TGCAGTGCTAGAGTGAAGGGGGCGGGGGAAGCTTTCTTT | CSARVKGAGEAFF
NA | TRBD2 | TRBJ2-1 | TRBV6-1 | TGTGCCAGCAGTGTTAGCGGGGGTCTCAATGAGCAGTTCTTC | CASSVSGGLNEQFF
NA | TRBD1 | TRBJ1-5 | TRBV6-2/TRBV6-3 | TGTGCCAGCAGACCAAGGACAGGCATTAACAATCAGCCCCAGCATTTT | CASRPRTGINNQPQHF
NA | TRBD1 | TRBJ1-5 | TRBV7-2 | TGTGCCAGCAGCCCCGGACAGGGGGTGCAGCCCCAGCATTTT | CASSPGQGVQPQHF
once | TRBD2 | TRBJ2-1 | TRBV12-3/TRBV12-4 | TGTGCCAGCAGTTTACCCAGGACTAGCGGGAGGACCTACAATGAGCAGTTCTTC | CASSLPRTSGRTYNEQFF
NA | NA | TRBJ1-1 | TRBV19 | TGTGCCAGTAGTACGACCAGGGTGAACACTGAAGCTTTCTTT | CASSTTRVNTEAFF
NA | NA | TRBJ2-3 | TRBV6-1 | TGTGCCAGCAGTGAAGTTCGGGGCTACACAGATACGCAGTATTTT | CASSEVRGYTDTQYF
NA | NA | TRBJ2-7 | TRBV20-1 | TGCAGTGCGGCCACCGGGACTTCCGTTACCTACGAGCAGTACTTC | CSAATGTSVTYEQYF
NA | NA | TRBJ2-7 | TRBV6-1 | TGTGCCAGCAGTGTAAGACCCGTTCTCTCCTACGAGCAGTACTTC | CASSVRPVLSYEQYF
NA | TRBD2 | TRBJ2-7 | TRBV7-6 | TGTGCCAGCAGCTTAGAGACTAGCGGGGGGATCTCCTACGAGCAGTACTTC | CASSLETSGGISYEQYF
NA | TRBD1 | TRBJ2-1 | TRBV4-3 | TGCGCCAGCAGCCAAGAAACACAGGGGTACAATGAGCAGTTCTTC | CASSQETQGYNEQFF
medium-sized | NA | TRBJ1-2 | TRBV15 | TGTGCCACCCGGACAGAATATATTGAAGGCTACACCTTC | CATRTEYIEGYTF
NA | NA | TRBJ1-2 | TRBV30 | TGTGCCTGGAGGGAAACAGGGCTAGCCTATGGCTACACCTTC | CAWRETGLAYGYTF
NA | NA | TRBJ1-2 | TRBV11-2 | TGTGCCAGCAGCTCGGACGGGTCTGGCTATGGCTACACCTTC | CASSSDGSGYGYTF
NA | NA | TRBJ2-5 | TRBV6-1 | TGTGCCAGCAGTGAAGCGGGGGGGCCAGAGACCCAGTACTTC | CASSEAGGPETQYF
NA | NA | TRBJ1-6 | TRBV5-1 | TGCGCCAGCAGCTTGGCCCCCAATTCACCCCTCCACTTT | CASSLAPNSPLHF
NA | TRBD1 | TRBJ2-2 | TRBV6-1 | TGTGCCAGCAGTGAAAGGGGACAGGGGTTAAGCATTAGGGAGCTGTTTTTT | CASSERGQGLSIRELFF